A selection of T cell receptor beta chains follows, all from one sample in a study of T cell responses to AZD1222 COVID-19 vaccine. TCRdb keeps only in-frame clones here, not all; method: immunoSEQ multiplex PCR. The sample holds about 87,000 clones, 88% seen once. Sequenced here: peripheral blood, sampled on day 0 of AZD1222 vaccination. These receptors came from an adult in good health. Each CDR3 is given with its conserved first and last residue. A D gene is named only where the DNA matches it firmly. Part of the rows lack a size; the others show once, few, many or a class for expanded clones.

d_call,v_call,j_call,clone_size,cdr3_nt,cdr3_aa
-,TRBV5-3,TRBJ1-5,-,TGTGCCAGGGTGGGGGTCGCCGACAATCAGCCCCAGCATTTT,CARVGVADNQPQHF
-,TRBV7-3,TRBJ2-1,-,TGTGCCAGCAGTAAACGCTCCCTAGATTACAATGAGCAGTTCTTC,CASSKRSLDYNEQFF
-,TRBV7-2,TRBJ1-4,-,TGTGCCAGCAGGGGGGAAGGTGAAAAACTGTTTTTT,CASRGEGEKLFF
-,TRBV12-5,TRBJ1-2,-,TGTGCTAGTGGTCCGGACGGGAACTATGGCTACACCTTC,CASGPDGNYGYTF
-,TRBV27,TRBJ1-2,-,TGTGCCAGCAGTCAGATCGGACCTAACTATGGCTACACCTTC,CASSQIGPNYGYTF
-,TRBV30,TRBJ1-5,-,TGTGCCTGGAGTACTAAGAGGGACTATCAGCCCCAGCATTTT,CAWSTKRDYQPQHF
-,TRBV3-1/TRBV3-2,TRBJ2-1,-,TGTGCCAGCAGCCAAGTCAGTAGCATCATCACACACAATGAGCAGTTCTTC,CASSQVSSIITHNEQFF
-,TRBV14,TRBJ1-4,-,TGTGCCAGCAGCCAAGTCTCCGGAGTAGAAAAACTGTTTTTT,CASSQVSGVEKLFF
TRBD1,TRBV18,TRBJ2-1,-,TGTGCCAGCTCACCACGACAGGGAGAGCAGTTCTTC,CASSPRQGEQFF
TRBD2,TRBV4-2,TRBJ2-1,once,TGTGCCAGCAGCCGGATTGGTAAGCGGGAGTGGGGGAAGAGGGATGAGCAGTTCTTC,CASSRIGKREWGKRDEQFF
-,TRBV7-3,TRBJ2-1,-,TGTGCCAGCAGCAGACAATTTACAGGGCTCAATGAGCAGTTCTTC,CASSRQFTGLNEQFF
TRBD1,TRBV28,TRBJ1-1,-,TGTGCCAGCAACAGACAGGGGTTTTTCGCTGAAGCTTTCTTT,CASNRQGFFAEAFF
-,TRBV7-3,TRBJ1-4,-,TGTGCCAGCAGCGCCCGGGGGACAAGGGGAATGGTTGAAAAACTGTTTTTT,CASSARGTRGMVEKLFF
TRBD1,TRBV5-5,TRBJ2-5,once,TGTGCCAGCAGCATATCGGGACAGGGGACTGGGGTGGGGACCCAGTACTTC,CASSISGQGTGVGTQYF
-,TRBV15,TRBJ1-3,-,TGTGCCACCAGCAGAGGCAACAGAGGAAACACCATATATTTT,CATSRGNRGNTIYF
-,TRBV11-2,TRBJ2-3,-,TGTGCCAGCAGCTTAGGAGGGGGACGAGGCACAGATACGCAGTATTTT,CASSLGGGRGTDTQYF
-,TRBV28,TRBJ1-1,-,TGTGCCAGCGCATACACTGAAGCTTTCTTT,CASAYTEAFF
-,TRBV2,TRBJ2-2,-,TGTGCCAGCAGCCTATCTAGCGCCTACACCGGGGAGCTGTTTTTT,CASSLSSAYTGELFF
-,TRBV12-1,TRBJ1-2,-,TGTGCCAGCAGCTTTGTGGGGGGACAGGGCGAAAACTATGGCTACACCTTC,CASSFVGGQGENYGYTF
-,TRBV9,TRBJ1-1,-,TGTGCCAGCAGCGTAGCTGTTTTGAGCACTGAAGCTTTCTTT,CASSVAVLSTEAFF
-,TRBV6-1,TRBJ2-1,-,TGTGCCAGCAGTGGCTCCGTTTTTGAATTTACGTATGAGCAGTTCTTC,CASSGSVFEFTYEQFF
-,TRBV5-1,TRBJ1-3,-,TGCGCCAGCAGCTTGGGAGGTTCTGGAAACACCATATATTTT,CASSLGGSGNTIYF
-,TRBV18,TRBJ2-2,many,TGTGCCAGCTCACCCGACACCGGGGAGCTGTTTTTT,CASSPDTGELFF
-,TRBV19,TRBJ1-2,-,TGTGCCAGTAGTATATCAGAGAACTATGGCTACACCTTC,CASSISENYGYTF
-,TRBV5-1,TRBJ2-6,-,TGCGCCAGCACCCAGAGTCCTGTCTCTGGGGCCAACGTCCTGACTTTC,CASTQSPVSGANVLTF
TRBD1,TRBV4-3,TRBJ1-1,-,TGCGCCAGCAGCCTGAACCGAGGGACAGAGGCTTTCTTT,CASSLNRGTEAFF
-,TRBV5-4,TRBJ2-7,-,TGTGCCAGCAGCTTAGCTGGCCCCTACGAGCAGTACTTC,CASSLAGPYEQYF
-,TRBV30,TRBJ1-4,-,TGTGCCTGGAGTCTTTCGGCAGTCGGGGAAAAACTGTTTTTT,CAWSLSAVGEKLFF
TRBD2,TRBV27,TRBJ2-3,once,TGTGCCAGCAGCCTAGCGGGGGGATACACAGATACGCAGTATTTT,CASSLAGGYTDTQYF
-,TRBV6-1,TRBJ1-1,-,TGTGCCAGCAGTGAAGGGGACCGACACACTGAAGCTTTCTTT,CASSEGDRHTEAFF
TRBD1,TRBV15,TRBJ1-5,-,TGTGCCACCAGGTTGACAGGGGGCGCCCCCTACAATCAGCCCCAGCATTTT,CATRLTGGAPYNQPQHF
-,TRBV5-1,TRBJ1-2,-,TGCGCCAGCAGCTCAATGTTGACAGATACTAACTATGGCTACACCTTC,CASSSMLTDTNYGYTF
-,TRBV15,TRBJ1-2,-,TGTGCCACCAGCAGAGATCTCGTCGAACATAACAGCTACACCTTC,CATSRDLVEHNSYTF
TRBD1,TRBV11-2,TRBJ2-3,-,TGTGCCAGCAGCTTAGGCATGGCGGGACAGGGGGGAGATACGCAGTATTTT,CASSLGMAGQGGDTQYF
TRBD1,TRBV5-6,TRBJ1-2,-,TGTGCCAGCAGCTTACCCGGACAGGGGGTTCATGGCTACACCTTC,CASSLPGQGVHGYTF
-,TRBV28,TRBJ2-2,few,TGTGCCAGCAGACCTGACAGGACAAACACCGGGGAGCTGTTTTTT,CASRPDRTNTGELFF
-,TRBV11-2,TRBJ2-7,-,TGTGCCAGCAGTCTCGGACAGTTCTACGAGCAGTACTTC,CASSLGQFYEQYF